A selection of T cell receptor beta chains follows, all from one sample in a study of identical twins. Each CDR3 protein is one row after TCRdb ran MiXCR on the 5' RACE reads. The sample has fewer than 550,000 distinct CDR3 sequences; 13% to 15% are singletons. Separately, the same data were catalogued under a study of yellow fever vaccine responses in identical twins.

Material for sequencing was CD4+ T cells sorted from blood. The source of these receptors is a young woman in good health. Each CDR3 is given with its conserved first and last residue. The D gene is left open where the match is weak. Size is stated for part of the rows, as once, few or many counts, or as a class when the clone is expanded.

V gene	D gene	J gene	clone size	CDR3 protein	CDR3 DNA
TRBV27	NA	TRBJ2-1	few	CASSFLPAGGFNEQFF	TGTGCCAGCAGTTTTCTCCCAGCGGGCGGGTTCAATGAGCAGTTCTTC
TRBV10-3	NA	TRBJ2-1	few	CAISESLGGSNEQFF	TGTGCCATCAGTGAGTCGCTCGGTGGCAGCAATGAGCAGTTCTTC
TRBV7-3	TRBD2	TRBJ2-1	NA	CASSLTSGGRATGMAEQFF	TGTGCCAGCAGCTTAACTAGTGGCGGGAGGGCCACCGGTATGGCTGAGCAGTTCTTC
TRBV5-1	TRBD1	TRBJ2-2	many	CASSPGQANTGELFF	TGCGCCAGCAGCCCAGGACAGGCGAACACCGGGGAGCTGTTTTTT
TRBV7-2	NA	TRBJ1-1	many	CASSLVGGAGTEAFF	TGTGCCAGCAGCTTAGTGGGGGGGGCGGGCACTGAAGCTTTCTTT
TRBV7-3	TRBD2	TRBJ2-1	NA	CASSLRLAGVGEQFF	TGTGCCAGCAGCTTAAGATTAGCGGGAGTTGGTGAGCAGTTCTTC
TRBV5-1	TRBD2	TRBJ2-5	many	CASSLGGLAGEETQYF	TGCGCCAGCAGCTTGGGGGGACTAGCGGGAGAAGAGACCCAGTACTTC
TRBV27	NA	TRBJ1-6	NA	CASSLGDAGVFYNSPLHF	TGTGCCAGCAGTTTAGGGGACGCCGGTGTCTTTTATAATTCACCCCTCCACTTT
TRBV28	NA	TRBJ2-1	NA	CASVVGASSYNEQFF	TGTGCCAGCGTCGTTGGGGCAAGCTCCTACAATGAGCAGTTCTTC
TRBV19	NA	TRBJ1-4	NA	CASSPQGTEKLFF	TGTGCCAGTAGCCCCCAGGGCACTGAAAAACTGTTTTTT
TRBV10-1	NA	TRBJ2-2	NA	CASSESGGLRAGELFF	TGCGCCAGCAGTGAGTCGGGGGGGCTAAGAGCCGGGGAGCTGTTTTTT
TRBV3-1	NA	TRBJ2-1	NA	CASSQRGSPRNEQFF	TGTGCCAGCAGCCAACGGGGGAGCCCACGAAATGAGCAGTTCTTC
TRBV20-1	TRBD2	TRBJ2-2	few	CSARPSGNTGELFF	TGCAGTGCTAGACCTAGCGGCAACACCGGGGAGCTGTTTTTT
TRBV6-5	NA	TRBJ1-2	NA	CASSYSSQGLYGYTF	TGTGCCAGCAGTTACTCGAGTCAGGGACTCTATGGCTACACCTTC
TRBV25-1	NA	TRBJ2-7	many	CASSEYTGPGQYF	TGTGCCAGCAGTGAATACACAGGTCCAGGGCAGTACTTC
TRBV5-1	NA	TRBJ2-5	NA	CASSPTVPGPETQYF	TGCGCCAGCAGCCCAACAGTTCCGGGCCCAGAGACCCAGTACTTC
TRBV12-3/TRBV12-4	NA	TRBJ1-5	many	CASSLGGRINQPQHF	TGTGCCAGCAGTTTAGGGGGACGGATCAATCAGCCCCAGCATTTT
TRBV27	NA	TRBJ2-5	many	CASKWAGSETQYF	TGTGCCAGCAAGTGGGCGGGATCGGAGACCCAGTACTTC
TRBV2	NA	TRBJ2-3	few	CASSYLTDTQYF	TGTGCCAGCAGTTACTTAACAGATACGCAGTATTTT
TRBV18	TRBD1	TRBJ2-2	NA	CASSRTGAGELFF	TGTGCCAGCTCTCGGACAGGAGCCGGGGAGCTGTTTTTT
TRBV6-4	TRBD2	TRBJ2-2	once	CASSDSRLAGTGELFF	TGTGCCAGCAGTGACTCGAGACTAGCGGGCACCGGGGAGCTGTTTTTT
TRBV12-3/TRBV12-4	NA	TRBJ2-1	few	CASSSWDLHGQFF	TGTGCCAGCAGTTCTTGGGACCTCCACGGGCAGTTCTTC
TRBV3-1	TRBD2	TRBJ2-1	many	CASSHKGLAGYEQFF	TGTGCCAGCAGCCACAAGGGACTAGCGGGTTATGAGCAGTTCTTC
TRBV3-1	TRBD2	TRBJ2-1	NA	CASTSGLASSSYNEQFF	TGTGCCAGCACCTCTGGACTAGCCTCGAGCTCCTACAATGAGCAGTTCTTC
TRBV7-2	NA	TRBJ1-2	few	CASSLGPGEDYGYTF	TGTGCCAGCAGCTTAGGACCAGGGGAGGACTATGGCTACACCTTC